Following are 5 T cell receptor beta chains from one sample sequenced in a study of T cells in Graves' hyperthyroidism and ophthalmopathy. TCR beta CDR3 regions were amplified from RNA. The HTBI primer set was used in a first-round RT-PCR of the TCR CDR3. TCRdb analysed the multiplex PCR reads with MiXCR anew, one entry per CDR3 protein. Of a few hundred thousand distinct CDR3 sequences in the sample, roughly a fifth were seen once. Sample: blood. These receptor sequences come from a woman aged 50 to 60 with Graves' hyperthyroidism.

Notes on this clonotype: A much larger clone differs from this one at a single base, so this may be a read error. This likely comes from a read error, as the CDR3 has no conserved phenylalanine or tryptophan at its end. The gene calls are TRBV19 and TRBJ2-7; tentative D call: TRBD2 (7 bases). V dropped 5 bases and J dropped 4 bases, with 9 bases sitting between them. The CDR3 totals 12 residues. Germline values: CDR1 LNHDA, CDR2 SQIVND (reference sequence). The CDR3: CASSAGAYEQYL. CDR3 in DNA: TGTGCCAGTAGTGCGGGGGCTTACGAGCAGTACCTC.

V gene TRBV5-1 combines with J gene TRBJ2-2; 7 bases map to TRBD1. Trimming cost V 4 bases and J 1 base; bases outside gene matches: 4. CDR1 and CDR2 (germline): SGHRS, YFSETQ. CDR3 length: 15 amino acids. The CDR3 reads CASSERTGNTGELFF. CDR3 bases: TGCGCCAGCAGCGAACGGACAGGGAACACCGGGGAGCTGTTTTTT. Combining the CDR3 with reference TRBV5-1 and TRBJ2-2 gives the whole variable domain KAGVTQTPRYLIKTRGQQVTLSCSPISGHRSVSWYQQTPGQGLQFLFEYFSETQRNKGNFPGRFSGRQFSNSRSEMNVSTLELGDSALYLCASSERTGNTGELFFGEGSRLTVL.

In its sample, this clonotype was seen a few times. This chain uses TRBV29-1 with TRBJ2-7; D is ambiguous. The CDR3 totals 13 residues. From germline, CDR1 is SQVTM and CDR2 ANQGSEA. Trimming stripped 4 bases from V and 0 bases from J, with 10 bases between. The CDR3 DNA is TGCAGCGTTGGCACCCCCGTCTCCTACGAGCAGTACTTC. It encodes CSVGTPVSYEQYF.

The sample holds many counts of this clonotype. The rearrangement links TRBV3-1 to TRBJ1-2; no clear D. The V end lost 3 bases, the J end lost 2 bases, and 10 bases lay between the germline ends. This CDR3 has 14 residues. Germline V CDR1 and CDR2: LGHDT, YNNKEL (reference sequence). CDR3 in DNA: TGTGCCAGCAGCCATGGCGGGGTCAACTATGGCTACACCTTC. Amino acid sequence: CASSHGGVNYGYTF. Drawing the rest from reference TRBV3-1 and TRBJ1-2, the complete variable domain is DTAVSQTPKYLVTQMGNDKSIKCEQNLGHDTMYWYKQDSKKFLKIMFSYNNKELIINETVPNRFSPKSPDKAHLNLHINSLELGDSAVYFCASSHGGVNYGYTFGSGTRLTVV.

The chain couples TRBV29-1 to TRBJ2-7; D is ambiguous. CDR3 length equals 13 residues. Germline assignment: CDR1 SQVTM and CDR2 ANQGSEA. V was shortened by 2 bases and J by 6 bases, with 14 bases between the two germline ends. CDR3 sequence: CSVERSRSGEQYF. Here the CDR3 DNA reads TGCAGCGTTGAAAGGTCCAGGTCCGGCGAGCAGTACTTC.